Following are 4 T cell receptor beta chains from one sample sequenced in a study of T cell responses to AZD1222 COVID-19 vaccine. The table came from immunoSEQ multiplex PCR; TCRdb's copy has only in-frame clones and leaves some out. The sample carries 130,000 to 150,000 clones, around 90% recorded once. The sample was peripheral blood, taken on day 0 of AZD1222 vaccination. The receptors come from an adult in good health.

The chain carries TRBV4-3 and TRBJ1-1, with D perhaps TRBD1 (5 bases). Trimming cost V 0 bases and J 11 bases, with 13 bases left between them. Germline V gene sequence: CDR1 LGHNA, CDR2 YSLEER. The CDR3 consists of 13 residues. CDR3 loop: CASSQETGTGAFF. CDR3 sequence (DNA): TGCGCCAGCAGCCAAGAGACGGGGACCGGGGCTTTCTTT.

The chain combines TRBV7-9 with TRBJ1-2; possible D gene TRBD1, 6 bases. The ends were cut back, 3 bases at V and 3 bases at J, with 11 bases in the middle. CDR3 length: 14 amino acids. Germline V gene lookup returns CDR1 SEHNR and CDR2 FQNEAQ (reference sequence). CDR3 protein: CASSFPGGHYGYTF. As DNA, the CDR3 is TGTGCCAGCAGCTTTCCGGGGGGGCACTATGGCTACACCTTC.

The chain uses TRBV19 and TRBJ2-3; no clear D. The CDR3 extends over 14 amino acids. From germline, CDR1 is LNHDA and CDR2 SQIVND (reference sequence). Between the trimmed V and J ends, which lost 4 bases and 2 bases, there was a span of 10 bases. This CDR3 is CASSNRSITDTQYF. Here the CDR3 DNA reads TGTGCCAGTAGTAACCGAAGTATCACAGATACGCAGTATTTT.

The V and J genes are TRBV5-4 and TRBJ2-3; 12 bases map to TRBD2. CDR1 is SGHNT, CDR2 YYREEE, per germline (reference sequence). The J segment lost 2 bases and the V segment lost 4 bases, leaving 5 bases of the junction unmatched. CDR3 length: 16 residues. CDR3 loop: CASSQTSGGFTDTQYF. CDR3 sequence (DNA): TGTGCCAGCAGCCAAACTAGCGGGGGGTTCACAGATACGCAGTATTTT.